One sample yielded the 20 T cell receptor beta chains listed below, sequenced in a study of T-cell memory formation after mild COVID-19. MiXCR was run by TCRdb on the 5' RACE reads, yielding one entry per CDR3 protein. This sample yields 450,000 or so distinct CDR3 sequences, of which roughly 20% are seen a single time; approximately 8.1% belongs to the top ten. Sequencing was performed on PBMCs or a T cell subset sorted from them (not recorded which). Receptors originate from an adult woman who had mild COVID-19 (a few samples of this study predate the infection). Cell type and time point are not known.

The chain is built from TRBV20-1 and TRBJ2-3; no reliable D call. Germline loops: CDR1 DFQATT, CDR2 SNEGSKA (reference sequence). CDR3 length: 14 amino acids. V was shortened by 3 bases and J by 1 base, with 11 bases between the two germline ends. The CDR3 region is CSASPRRGTDTQYF. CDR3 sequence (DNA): TGCAGTGCTAGTCCAAGACGGGGCACAGATACGCAGTATTTT.

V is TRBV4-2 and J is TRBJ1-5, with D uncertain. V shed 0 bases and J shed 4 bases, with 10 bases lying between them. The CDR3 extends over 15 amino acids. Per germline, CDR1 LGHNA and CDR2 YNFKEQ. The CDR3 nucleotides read TGTGCCAGCAGCCAAGATAGGGTGGGGAATCAGCCCCAGCATTTT. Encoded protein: CASSQDRVGNQPQHF.

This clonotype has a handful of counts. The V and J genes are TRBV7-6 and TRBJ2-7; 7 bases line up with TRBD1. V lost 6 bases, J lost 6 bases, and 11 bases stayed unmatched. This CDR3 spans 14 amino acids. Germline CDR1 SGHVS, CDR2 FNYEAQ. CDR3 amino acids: CASRPRDSPFEQYF. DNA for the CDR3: TGTGCCAGCAGACCCCGGGACAGTCCCTTCGAGCAGTACTTC.

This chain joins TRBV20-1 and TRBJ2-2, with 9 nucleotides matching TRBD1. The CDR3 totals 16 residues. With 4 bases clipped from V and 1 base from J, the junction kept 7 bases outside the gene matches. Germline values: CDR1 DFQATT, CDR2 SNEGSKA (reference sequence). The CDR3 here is CSATRRGQGNTGELFF. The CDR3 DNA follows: TGCAGTGCTACGAGAAGGGGACAGGGGAACACCGGGGAGCTGTTTTTT.

CDR3 loop: CASSYPPGLAGESRTKNIQYF. In DNA, the CDR3 is TGTGCCAGCAGTTACCCACCCGGACTAGCGGGAGAGAGTAGGACCAAAAACATTCAGTACTTC. This chain uses TRBV6-2 or TRBV6-3 with TRBJ2-4; 13 nucleotides line up with TRBD2. The CDR3 is made up of 21 amino acids. CDR1 MNHEY and CDR2 SVGEGT come from the germline V gene. V was clipped by 2 bases and J by 2 bases; unmatched bases: 15.

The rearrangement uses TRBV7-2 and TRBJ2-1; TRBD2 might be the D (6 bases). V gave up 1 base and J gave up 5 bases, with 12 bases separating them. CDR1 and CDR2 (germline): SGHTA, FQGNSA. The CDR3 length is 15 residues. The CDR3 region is CASSLVGLANNEQFF. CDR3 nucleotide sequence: TGTGCCAGCAGCTTAGTAGGGCTAGCGAACAATGAGCAGTTCTTC.

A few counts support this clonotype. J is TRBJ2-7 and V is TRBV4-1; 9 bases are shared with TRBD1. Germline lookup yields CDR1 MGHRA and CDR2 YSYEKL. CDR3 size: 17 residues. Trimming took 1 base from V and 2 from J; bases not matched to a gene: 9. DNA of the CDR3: TGCGCCAGCAGCCAAGTTCCCGGGACAGGGACTACCTACGAGCAGTACTTC. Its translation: CASSQVPGTGTTYEQYF.

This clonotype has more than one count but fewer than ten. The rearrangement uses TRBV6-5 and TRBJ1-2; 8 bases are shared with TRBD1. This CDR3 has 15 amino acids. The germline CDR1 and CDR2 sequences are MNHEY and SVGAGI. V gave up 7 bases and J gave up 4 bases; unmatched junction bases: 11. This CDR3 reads CASNPDRGGIYGYTF. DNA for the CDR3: TGTGCCAGCAACCCTGACAGGGGTGGGATCTATGGCTACACCTTC.

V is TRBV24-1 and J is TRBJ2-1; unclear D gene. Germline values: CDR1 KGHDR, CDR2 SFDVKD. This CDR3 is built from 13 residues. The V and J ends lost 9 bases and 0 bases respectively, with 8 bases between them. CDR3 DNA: TGTGCCACCCAGCCGAGCTCCTACAATGAGCAGTTCTTC. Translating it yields CATQPSSYNEQFF.

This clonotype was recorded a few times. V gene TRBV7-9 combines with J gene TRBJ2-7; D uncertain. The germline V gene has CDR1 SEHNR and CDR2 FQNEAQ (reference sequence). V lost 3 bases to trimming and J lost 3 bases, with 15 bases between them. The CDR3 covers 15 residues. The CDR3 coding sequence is TGTGCCAGCAGCTTCTCCAGCTCCCACCTCTACGAGCAGTACTTC. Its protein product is CASSFSSSHLYEQYF.

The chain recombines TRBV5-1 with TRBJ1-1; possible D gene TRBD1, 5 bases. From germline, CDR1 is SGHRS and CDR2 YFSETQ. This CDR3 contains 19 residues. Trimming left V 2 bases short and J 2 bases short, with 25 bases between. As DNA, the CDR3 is TGCGCCAGCAGCTTACGGTCCGGGGTTGGGGCCCGAGGCAACACTGAAGCTTTCTTT. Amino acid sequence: CASSLRSGVGARGNTEAFF.

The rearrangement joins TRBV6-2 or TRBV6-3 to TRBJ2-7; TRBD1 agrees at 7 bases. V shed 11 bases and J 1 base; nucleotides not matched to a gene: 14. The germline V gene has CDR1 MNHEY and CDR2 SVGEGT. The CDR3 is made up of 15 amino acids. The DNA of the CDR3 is TGTGCCGCCAGCGCACCGACGACAGGGTCCTACGAGCAGTACTTC. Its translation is CAASAPTTGSYEQYF.

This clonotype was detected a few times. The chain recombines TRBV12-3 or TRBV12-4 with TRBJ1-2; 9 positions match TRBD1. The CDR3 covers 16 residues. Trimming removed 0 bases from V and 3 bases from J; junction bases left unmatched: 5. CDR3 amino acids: CASSLAPTGGHYGYTF. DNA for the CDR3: TGTGCCAGCAGTTTAGCGCCGACAGGGGGTCACTATGGCTACACCTTC.

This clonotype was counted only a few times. CDR3 loop: CASSYSLQGAEAFF. For the CDR3, the DNA is TGTGCCAGCAGTTACTCACTCCAGGGGGCTGAAGCTTTCTTT. V and J are TRBV6-6 and TRBJ1-1; TRBD1 aligns across 7 bases. Trimming at V came to 0 bases and at J to 6 bases, leaving 4 bases not matched to a gene. From germline, CDR1 is MNHNY and CDR2 SVGAGI (reference sequence). The CDR3 is made up of 14 amino acids.

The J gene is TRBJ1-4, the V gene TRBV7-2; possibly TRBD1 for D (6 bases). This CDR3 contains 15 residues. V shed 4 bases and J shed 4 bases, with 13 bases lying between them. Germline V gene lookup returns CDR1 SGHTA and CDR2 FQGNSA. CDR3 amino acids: CASSYAGVNNEKLFF. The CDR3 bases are TGTGCCAGCAGCTATGCAGGGGTGAATAATGAAAAACTGTTTTTT.

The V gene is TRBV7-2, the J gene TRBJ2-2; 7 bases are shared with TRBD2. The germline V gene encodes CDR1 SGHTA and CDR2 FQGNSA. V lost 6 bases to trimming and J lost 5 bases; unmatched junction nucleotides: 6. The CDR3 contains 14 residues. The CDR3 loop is CASRKNGGTGELFF. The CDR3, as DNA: TGTGCCAGCAGGAAAAACGGGGGGACCGGGGAGCTGTTTTTT.

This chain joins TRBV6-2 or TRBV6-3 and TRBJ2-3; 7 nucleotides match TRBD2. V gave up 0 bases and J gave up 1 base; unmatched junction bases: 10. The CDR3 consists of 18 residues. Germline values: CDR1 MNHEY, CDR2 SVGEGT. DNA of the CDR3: TGTGCCAGCAGTTACTCGATAGCGTCTAGCGGACGCACAGATACGCAGTATTTT. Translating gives CASSYSIASSGRTDTQYF.

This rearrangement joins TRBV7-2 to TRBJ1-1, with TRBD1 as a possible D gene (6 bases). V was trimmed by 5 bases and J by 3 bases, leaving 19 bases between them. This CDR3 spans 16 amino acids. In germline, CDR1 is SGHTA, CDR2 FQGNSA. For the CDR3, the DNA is TGTGCCAGCAGCCGCGAGAGGGCAGGGGCGGACACTGAAGCTTTCTTT. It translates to CASSRERAGADTEAFF.

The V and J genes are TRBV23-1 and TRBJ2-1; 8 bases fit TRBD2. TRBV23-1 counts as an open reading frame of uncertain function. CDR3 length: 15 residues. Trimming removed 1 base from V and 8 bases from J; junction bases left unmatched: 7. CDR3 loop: CASSQYPLAGHEQFF. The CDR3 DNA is TGCGCCAGCAGTCAATACCCCTTAGCGGGACATGAGCAGTTCTTC.

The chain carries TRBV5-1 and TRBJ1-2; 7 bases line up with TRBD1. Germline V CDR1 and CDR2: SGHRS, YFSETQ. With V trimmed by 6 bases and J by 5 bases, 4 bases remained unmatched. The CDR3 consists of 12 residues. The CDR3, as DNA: TGCGCCAGCAAGGCAGGGGGTTATGGCTACACCTTC. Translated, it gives CASKAGGYGYTF.